This TCR beta chain was sequenced for a study of blood T cell repertoires in COVID-19. For the study at large: The study drew acute and convalescent COVID-19 samples from the United States, Italy and Spain.

Generated by immunoSEQ multiplex PCR, the TCRdb table keeps only in-frame clones and is missing some. Of hundreds of thousands of clones listed, roughly 91% are singletons. Deletions cut 4 bases from V and 0 bases from J, with 6 bases between. The CDR3 loop spans 13 amino acids. Germline lookup yields CDR1 SEHNR and CDR2 FQNEAQ (reference sequence). The clonotype originates from a woman aged 30 to 39 with acute or convalescent COVID-19. The sequenced sample consisted of peripheral blood. The J gene is TRBJ1-1, the V gene TRBV7-9; no firm D call. CDR3 DNA sequence: TGTGCCAGCAGCTCGGGAGTGAACACTGAAGCTTTCTTT. It is translated as CASSSGVNTEAFF.